This TCR beta chain was found in a study of blood T cell repertoires in COVID-19. At the level of the study: Both acute and convalescent COVID-19 samples were obtained from the United States, Italy and Spain. T cells, B-cell-depleted T cells, or PBMCs supplied cDNA or gDNA.

Recruited during active infection, patients (from Seattle) were subsequently followed longitudinally. Authors' analysis steps: For nucleated cells, counts were estimated from reference gene primer amplification. The method was immunoSEQ multiplex PCR; TCRdb's version includes in-frame clones alone and lacks a portion of them. That table furnishes V, J and clone size, whereas the DNA furnished D and trimming. The sample has roughly 100,000 clones; roughly 81% are singletons. The CDR3 contains 15 residues. Germline CDR1 reads SGHTA; CDR2 reads FQGNSA. V dropped 3 bases and J dropped 1; count of bases not matched to a gene: 3.

The chain employs TRBV7-2 and TRBJ1-5; 7 bases match TRBD1. The receptor comes from a man aged 80 or over with COVID-19, enrolled during active disease. Input material: peripheral blood. This CDR3 reads CASSFSTGSNQPQHF. CDR3 in DNA: TGTGCCAGCAGCTTCTCGACAGGGAGCAATCAGCCCCAGCATTTT.